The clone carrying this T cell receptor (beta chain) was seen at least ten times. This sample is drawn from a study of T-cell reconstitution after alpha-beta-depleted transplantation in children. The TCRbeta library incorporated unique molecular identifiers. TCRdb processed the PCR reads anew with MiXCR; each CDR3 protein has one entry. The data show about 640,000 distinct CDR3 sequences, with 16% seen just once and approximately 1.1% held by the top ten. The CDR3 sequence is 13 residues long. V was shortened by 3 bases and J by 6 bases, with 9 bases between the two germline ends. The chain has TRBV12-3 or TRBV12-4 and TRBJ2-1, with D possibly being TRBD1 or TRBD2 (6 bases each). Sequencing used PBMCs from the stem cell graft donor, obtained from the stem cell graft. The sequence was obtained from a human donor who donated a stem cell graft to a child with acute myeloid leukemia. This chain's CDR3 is CASSFGGRNEQFF. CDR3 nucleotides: TGTGCCAGCAGTTTTGGGGGGCGCAATGAGCAGTTCTTC.